This T cell receptor (beta chain) is from a study of blood T cell repertoires in COVID-19. Study-level background: Italy, Spain and the United States were the sources of the convalescent and acute COVID-19 samples. The analysed material was cDNA or gDNA that came from T cells, B-cell-depleted T cells, or PBMCs.

Sequencing used immunoSEQ multiplex PCR; TCRdb keeps in-frame clones, though not all of them. In the table there are 120,000 or so clones, over 75% of which are singletons. The trim removed 4 bases at V and 4 bases at J, leaving 5 bases unmatched. CDR3 length: 15 residues. Germline CDR1 and CDR2: SGHNT and YYREEE (reference sequence). V is TRBV5-4 and J is TRBJ2-1, with 10 bases fitting TRBD2. Material for sequencing was peripheral blood. This clonotype was sampled from a man younger than 45 with COVID-19, enrolled during active disease. CDR3 residues: CASSGRTSGYNEQFF. Here the CDR3 DNA reads TGTGCCAGCAGCGGGAGGACTAGCGGATACAATGAGCAGTTCTTC.